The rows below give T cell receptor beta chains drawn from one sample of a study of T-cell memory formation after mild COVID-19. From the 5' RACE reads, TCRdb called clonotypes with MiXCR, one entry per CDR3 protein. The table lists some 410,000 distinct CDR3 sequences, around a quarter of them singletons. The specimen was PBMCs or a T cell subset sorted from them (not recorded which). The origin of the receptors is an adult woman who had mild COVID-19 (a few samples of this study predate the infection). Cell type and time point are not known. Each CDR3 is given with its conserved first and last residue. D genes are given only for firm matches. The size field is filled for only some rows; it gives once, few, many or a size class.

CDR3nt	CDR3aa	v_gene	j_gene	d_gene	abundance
TGTGCCAGCAGCTTGGTGCGGGAGCAGTTCTTC	CASSLVREQFF	TRBV7-2	TRBJ2-1	.	many
TGTGCCATCAGTGGAGGAAAAGACTCTGGAAACACCATATATTTT	CAISGGKDSGNTIYF	TRBV10-3	TRBJ1-3	.	few
TGTGCCAGCAGCCGCGGGACTAGCGGAAGATTCGAGCAGTACTTC	CASSRGTSGRFEQYF	TRBV5-5	TRBJ2-7	TRBD2	.
TGTGCCAGCAGCCAGGCTAGTACCACAGCTGAGCAGTTCTTC	CASSQASTTAEQFF	TRBV14	TRBJ2-1	.	few
TGTGCCAGCAGTGAAGCGCTCTATGGCTACACCTTC	CASSEALYGYTF	TRBV2	TRBJ1-2	.	.
TGTGCCAGCGGGGTGTACACCTTC	CASGVYTF	TRBV6-1	TRBJ1-2	.	few
TGTGCCAGCGGGTGGCCAGAGCAGTTCTTC	CASGWPEQFF	TRBV7-9	TRBJ2-1	.	.
TGTGCCAGCAGCGTAGGCGGGGGTCAGCCCCAGCATTTT	CASSVGGGQPQHF	TRBV9	TRBJ1-5	.	.
TGCGCCAGCAGCTTCGAGACTAGCGGGGGGGCCTTATCTCACAATGAGCAGTTCTTC	CASSFETSGGALSHNEQFF	TRBV5-1	TRBJ2-1	TRBD2	.
TGTGCCAGCAGCCCGGGACAGGGTGTTACCGGGGAGCTGTTTTTT	CASSPGQGVTGELFF	TRBV5-5	TRBJ2-2	TRBD1	few
TGTGCCAGCAGAGGGGGCGCCAAAAACATTCAGTACTTC	CASRGGAKNIQYF	TRBV6-5	TRBJ2-4	TRBD1	.
TGTGCCAGCACCTCGCTAAGTAGCGGGTGGGCGGAGACCCAGTACTTC	CASTSLSSGWAETQYF	TRBV12-3/TRBV12-4	TRBJ2-5	TRBD2	.
TGTGCCAGCAGTTTAGAGGGGTTTCGCTCCGGGGAGCTGTTTTTT	CASSLEGFRSGELFF	TRBV6-2/TRBV6-3	TRBJ2-2	.	once
TGTGCCACCAGCAGAGCGGGCCCTAGGGAGGGCAATGAGCAGTTCTTC	CATSRAGPREGNEQFF	TRBV15	TRBJ2-1	TRBD2	few
TGCAGCGTTGGAGGGAAAGTCTATGGCTACACCTTC	CSVGGKVYGYTF	TRBV29-1	TRBJ1-2	.	few
TGTGCCAGCAGCCCCCCGGGGCTTCGGCAGTTCTTC	CASSPPGLRQFF	TRBV9	TRBJ2-1	.	.
TGTGCCAGCAGCTCATACCGGGACTCAGAGACCCAGTACTTC	CASSSYRDSETQYF	TRBV5-4	TRBJ2-5	.	.
TGTGCCAGCACCTCCTTGAGGGATGGAAACACCATATATTTT	CASTSLRDGNTIYF	TRBV7-9	TRBJ1-3	.	few
TGTGCCAGCAGCCCGGTGACTAGTAAGGTAGATACGCAGTATTTT	CASSPVTSKVDTQYF	TRBV25-1	TRBJ2-3	.	few
TGTGCCAGCACAACGGGCAGGGGGCTTACAGATACGCAGTATTTT	CASTTGRGLTDTQYF	TRBV12-3/TRBV12-4	TRBJ2-3	TRBD1	.
TGTGCCAGCAGCTCACGACAGGGGGGGGGCCAAGAGACCCAGTACTTC	CASSSRQGGGQETQYF	TRBV5-8	TRBJ2-5	TRBD1	few
TGTGCCAGCAGCTTAGGTGGACTAGCGGGAGGAAGGGAGACCCAGTACTTC	CASSLGGLAGGRETQYF	TRBV13	TRBJ2-5	TRBD2	few
TGTGCCTGGAGTGTATGGGCGAACACTGAAGCTTTCTTT	CAWSVWANTEAFF	TRBV30	TRBJ1-1	.	.
TGTGCCAGCAGCTCACAAGCAGGGTATGGCTACACCTTC	CASSSQAGYGYTF	TRBV7-2	TRBJ1-2	.	few
TGTGCCAGCAAGAATCCCAGGACTGAAGCTTTCTTT	CASKNPRTEAFF	TRBV6-2/TRBV6-3	TRBJ1-1	.	few
TGTGCCAGCAGCCCAACAGGGGACGGTGAGCAGTACTTC	CASSPTGDGEQYF	TRBV7-9	TRBJ2-7	TRBD1	.
TGTGCCAGCCCCGCCAGGGACAGGTACAATGAGCAGTTCTTC	CASPARDRYNEQFF	TRBV5-8	TRBJ2-1	TRBD1	.